This TCR beta chain was recovered during a study of blood T cell repertoires in COVID-19. Background on the study: T cells, B-cell-depleted T cells, or PBMCs provided the cDNA or gDNA that served as material.

Clones were sequenced by immunoSEQ multiplex PCR, and TCRdb holds only the in-frame ones, with some missing. The sample consists of approximately 260,000 clones, 87% of them appearing once. The CDR3 has 16 amino acids. Trimming pared 3 bases from V and 0 bases from J, leaving 17 bases between. Germline loops: CDR1 DFQATT, CDR2 SNEGSKA (reference sequence). This receptor was identified in a man aged 55 to 70 who had recovered from COVID-19. The sequencing sample was made of peripheral blood. The rearrangement links TRBV20-1 to TRBJ1-1, with D possibly being TRBD1 (5 bases). CDR3 in amino acids: CSASSAGPTMNTEAFF. CDR3 in DNA: TGCAGTGCTAGTTCGGCAGGGCCAACCATGAACACTGAAGCTTTCTTT.